One T cell receptor beta chain is described in this entry. The data were obtained in a study of blood T cell repertoires in COVID-19. As for the study in general: PBMCs, B-cell-depleted T cells, or T cells provided the cDNA or gDNA that made up the material.

Profiling relied on immunoSEQ multiplex PCR, and the TCRdb table lists in-frame clones only, not all of them. The sample shows some 42,000 clones, roughly nine tenths of them seen only once. This CDR3 is built from 15 residues. CDR1 SGHRS and CDR2 YFSETQ come from the germline V gene. V lost 3 bases and J 1 base, leaving 13 bases between the germline ends. V usage is TRBV5-1 and J usage is TRBJ1-1; D gene unclear. The sequenced sample was peripheral blood. This clonotype was sampled from a human donor in a cohort sampled during active COVID-19. Here the CDR3 reads CASSYFGSANTEAFF. The CDR3 DNA reads as TGCGCCAGCAGCTACTTTGGCAGCGCGAACACTGAAGCTTTCTTT.